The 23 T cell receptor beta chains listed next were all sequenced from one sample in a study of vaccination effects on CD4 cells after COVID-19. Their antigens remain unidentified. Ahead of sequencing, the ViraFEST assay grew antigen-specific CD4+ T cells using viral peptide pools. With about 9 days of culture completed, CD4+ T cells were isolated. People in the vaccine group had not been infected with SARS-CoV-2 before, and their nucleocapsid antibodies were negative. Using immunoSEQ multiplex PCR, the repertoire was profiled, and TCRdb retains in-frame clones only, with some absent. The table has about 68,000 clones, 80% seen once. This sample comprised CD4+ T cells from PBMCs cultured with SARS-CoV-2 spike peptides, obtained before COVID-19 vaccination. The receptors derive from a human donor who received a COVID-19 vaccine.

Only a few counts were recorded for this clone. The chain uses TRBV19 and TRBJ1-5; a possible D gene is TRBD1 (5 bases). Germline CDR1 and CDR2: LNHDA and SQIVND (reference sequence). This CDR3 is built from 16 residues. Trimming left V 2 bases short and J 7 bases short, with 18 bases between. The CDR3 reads CASSIMTVDMSQPQHF. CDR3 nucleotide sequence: TGTGCCAGTAGTATAATGACGGTGGACATGTCCCAGCCCCAGCATTTT.

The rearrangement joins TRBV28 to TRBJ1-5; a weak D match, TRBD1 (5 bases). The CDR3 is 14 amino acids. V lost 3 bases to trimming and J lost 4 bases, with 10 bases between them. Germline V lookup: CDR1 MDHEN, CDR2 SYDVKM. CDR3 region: CASSLNQGNQPQHF. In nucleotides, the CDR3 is TGTGCCAGCAGTTTGAATCAGGGTAATCAGCCCCAGCATTTT.

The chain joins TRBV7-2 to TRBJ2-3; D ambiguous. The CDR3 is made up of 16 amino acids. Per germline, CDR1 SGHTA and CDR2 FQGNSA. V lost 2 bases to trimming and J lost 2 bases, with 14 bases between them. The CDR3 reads CASSLSGSAFTDTQYF. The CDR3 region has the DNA TGTGCCAGCAGCTTATCTGGTAGTGCCTTCACAGATACGCAGTATTTT.

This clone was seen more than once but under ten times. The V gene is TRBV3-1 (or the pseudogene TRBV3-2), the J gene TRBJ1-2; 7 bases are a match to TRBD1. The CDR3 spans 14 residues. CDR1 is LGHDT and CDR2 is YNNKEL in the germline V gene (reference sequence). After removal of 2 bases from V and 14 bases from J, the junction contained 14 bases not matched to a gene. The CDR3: CASSQNTGDPGGTF. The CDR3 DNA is TGTGCCAGCAGCCAAAATACAGGGGACCCGGGGGGAACCTTC.

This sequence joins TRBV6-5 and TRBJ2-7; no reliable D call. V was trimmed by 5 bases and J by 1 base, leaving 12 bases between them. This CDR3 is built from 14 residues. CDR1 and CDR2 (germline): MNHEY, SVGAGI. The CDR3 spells CASSPASQSYEQYV. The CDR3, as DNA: TGTGCCAGCAGTCCCGCGAGTCAGTCCTACGAGCAGTACGTC.

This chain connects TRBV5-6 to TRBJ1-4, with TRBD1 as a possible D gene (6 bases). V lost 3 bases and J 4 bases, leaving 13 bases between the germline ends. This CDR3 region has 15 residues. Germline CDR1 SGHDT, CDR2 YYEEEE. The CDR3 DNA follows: TGTGCCAGCAGCTCGGGGGCGGTGGGTAATGAAAAACTGTTTTTT. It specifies CASSSGAVGNEKLFF.

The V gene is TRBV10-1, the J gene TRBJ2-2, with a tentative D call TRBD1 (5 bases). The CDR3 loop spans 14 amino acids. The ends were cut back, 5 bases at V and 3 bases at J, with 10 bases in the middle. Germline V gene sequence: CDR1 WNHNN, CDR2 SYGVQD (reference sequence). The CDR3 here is CASSPRRDTGELFF. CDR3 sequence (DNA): TGCGCCAGCAGTCCACGCAGGGACACCGGGGAGCTGTTTTTT.

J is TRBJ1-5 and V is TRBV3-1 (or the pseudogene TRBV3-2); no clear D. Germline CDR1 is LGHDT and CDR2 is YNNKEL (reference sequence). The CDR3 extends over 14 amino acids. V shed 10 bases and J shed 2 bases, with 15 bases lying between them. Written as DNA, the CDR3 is TGTGCCACCGGAGATTTCGGTGGCAATCAGCCCCAGCATTTT. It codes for CATGDFGGNQPQHF.

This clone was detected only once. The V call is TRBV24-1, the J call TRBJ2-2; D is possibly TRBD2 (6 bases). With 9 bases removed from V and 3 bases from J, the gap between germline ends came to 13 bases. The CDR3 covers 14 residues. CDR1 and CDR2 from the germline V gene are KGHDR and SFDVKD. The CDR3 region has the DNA TGTGCCACCGGGGGACTGTCGGACACCGGGGAGCTGTTTTTT. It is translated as CATGGLSDTGELFF.

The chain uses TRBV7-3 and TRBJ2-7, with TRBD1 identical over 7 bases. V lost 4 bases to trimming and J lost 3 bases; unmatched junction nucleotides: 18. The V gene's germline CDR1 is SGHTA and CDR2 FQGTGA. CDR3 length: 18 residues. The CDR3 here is CASSSGDRALTPDYEQYV. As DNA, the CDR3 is TGTGCCAGCAGCTCAGGTGACAGGGCATTAACACCAGACTACGAGCAGTACGTC.

The CDR3 nucleotides are TGTGCCAGCAGTTATTCGACTAGCGGAAACACCGGGGAGCTGTTTTTT. Its protein product is CASSYSTSGNTGELFF. The rearrangement joins TRBV6-5 to TRBJ2-2, with 9 bases that match TRBD2. Germline V CDR1 and CDR2: MNHEY, SVGAGI. J gave up 2 bases and V 3 bases, and 4 bases lay outside the gene matches. The CDR3 runs 16 residues.

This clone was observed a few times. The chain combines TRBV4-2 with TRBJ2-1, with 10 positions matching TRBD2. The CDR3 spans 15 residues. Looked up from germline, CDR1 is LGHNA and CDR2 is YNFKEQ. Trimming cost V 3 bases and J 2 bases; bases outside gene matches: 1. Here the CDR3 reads CASSQLAGAYNEQFF. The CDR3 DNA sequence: TGTGCCAGCAGCCAGCTAGCGGGGGCCTACAATGAGCAGTTCTTC.

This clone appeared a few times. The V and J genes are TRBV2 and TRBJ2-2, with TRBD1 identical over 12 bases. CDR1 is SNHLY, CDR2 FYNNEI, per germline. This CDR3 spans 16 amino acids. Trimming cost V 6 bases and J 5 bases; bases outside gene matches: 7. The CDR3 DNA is TGTGCCAGCAGGGGGACAGGGGGCGCGATTACCGGGGAGCTGTTTTTT. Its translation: CASRGTGGAITGELFF.

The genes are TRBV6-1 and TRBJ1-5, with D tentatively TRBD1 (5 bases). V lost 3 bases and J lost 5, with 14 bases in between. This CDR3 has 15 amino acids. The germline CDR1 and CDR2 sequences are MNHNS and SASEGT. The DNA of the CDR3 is TGTGCCAGCAGTGAGGGGCCAAACGGGTATCAGCCCCAGCATTTT. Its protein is CASSEGPNGYQPQHF.

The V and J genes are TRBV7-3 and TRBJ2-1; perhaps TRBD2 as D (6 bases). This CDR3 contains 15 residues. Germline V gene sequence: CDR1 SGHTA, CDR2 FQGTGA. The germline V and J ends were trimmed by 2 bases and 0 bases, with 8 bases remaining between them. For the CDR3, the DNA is TGTGCCAGCAGCTTAGCGGGGAGCTCCTACAATGAGCAGTTCTTC. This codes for CASSLAGSSYNEQFF.

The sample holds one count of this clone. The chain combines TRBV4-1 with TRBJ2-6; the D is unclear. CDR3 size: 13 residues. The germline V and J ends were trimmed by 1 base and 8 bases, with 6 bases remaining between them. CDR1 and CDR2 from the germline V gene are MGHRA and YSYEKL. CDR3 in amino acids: CASSQARSNVLTF. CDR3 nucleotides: TGCGCCAGCAGCCAAGCTCGGTCCAACGTCCTGACTTTC.

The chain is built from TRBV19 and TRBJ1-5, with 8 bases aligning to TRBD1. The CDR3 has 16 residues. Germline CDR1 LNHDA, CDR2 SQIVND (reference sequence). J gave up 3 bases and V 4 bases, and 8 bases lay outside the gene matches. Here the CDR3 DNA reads TGTGCCAGTAGTAGGACAGGGCGGGCTGACAATCAGCCCCAGCATTTT. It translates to CASSRTGRADNQPQHF.

CDR3 protein: CASSGDPAANEKLFF. The CDR3, as DNA: TGTGCCAGCAGTGGGGACCCGGCGGCTAATGAAAAACTGTTTTTT. V gene TRBV27 combines with J gene TRBJ1-4, with a weak D call TRBD1 (5 bases). Germline V gene lookup returns CDR1 MNHEY and CDR2 SMNVEV (reference sequence). Trimming removed 5 bases from V and 3 bases from J, with 13 bases in between. The length of the CDR3 is 15 residues.

CDR3 coding DNA: TGTGCCAGTAGTGGGACAGGTTTGCAGCCCCAGCATTTT. Protein sequence: CASSGTGLQPQHF. The chain joins TRBV19 to TRBJ1-5; 8 bases align to TRBD1. Germline CDR1 reads LNHDA; CDR2 reads SQIVND (reference sequence). The junction had 4 bases not matched to a gene; V was cut back by 5 bases and J by 7 bases. This CDR3 region has 13 residues.

The CDR3 DNA is TGTGCCAGTAGTACCCCGAAGGGCCAAGGGACCTATGGCTACACCTTC. This gives the protein CASSTPKGQGTYGYTF. The chain carries TRBV19 and TRBJ1-2, with a tentative D call TRBD1 (5 bases). V was clipped by 4 bases and J by 4 bases, with 19 bases between them. This CDR3 spans 16 amino acids. The germline gives CDR1 LNHDA, CDR2 SQIVND (reference sequence). The variable domain in full, with the rest retrieved from reference TRBV19 and TRBJ1-2, is DGGITQSPKYLFRKEGQNVTLSCEQNLNHDAMYWYRQDPGQGLRLIYYSQIVNDFQKGDIAEGYSVSREKKESFPLTVTSAQKNPTAFYLCASSTPKGQGTYGYTFGSGTRLTVV.

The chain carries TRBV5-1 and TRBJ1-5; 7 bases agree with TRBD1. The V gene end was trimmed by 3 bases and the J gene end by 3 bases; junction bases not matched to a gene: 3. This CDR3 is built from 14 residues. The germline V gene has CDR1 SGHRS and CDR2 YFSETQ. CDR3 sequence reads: CASSYGTDNQPQHF. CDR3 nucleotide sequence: TGCGCCAGCAGCTACGGGACAGACAATCAGCCCCAGCATTTT. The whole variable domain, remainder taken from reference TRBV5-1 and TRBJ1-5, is KAGVTQTPRYLIKTRGQQVTLSCSPISGHRSVSWYQQTPGQGLQFLFEYFSETQRNKGNFPGRFSGRQFSNSRSEMNVSTLELGDSALYLCASSYGTDNQPQHFGDGTRLSIL.

The CDR3 DNA sequence: TGTGCCAGCAGCCGAACGACAGGGGGCGCCGCCGGGGAGCTGTTTTTT. The encoded protein is CASSRTTGGAAGELFF. The V and J genes are TRBV7-3 and TRBJ2-2; 10 bases align to TRBD1. The V and J ends lost 5 bases and 6 bases, in that order; junction bases with no gene match: 9. This CDR3 comprises 16 residues. CDR1 and CDR2 (germline): SGHTA, FQGTGA.

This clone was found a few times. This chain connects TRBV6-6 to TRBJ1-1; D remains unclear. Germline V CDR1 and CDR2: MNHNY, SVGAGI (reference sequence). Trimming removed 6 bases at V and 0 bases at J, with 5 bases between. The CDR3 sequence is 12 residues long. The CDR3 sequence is CASRRVNTEAFF. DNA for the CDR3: TGTGCCAGCAGGCGGGTGAACACTGAAGCTTTCTTT.